This T cell receptor (beta chain) is from a study of PD-1 blockade in mismatch repair-deficient tumors. Study context: Enrolled about 2012-2016, patients had progressing, pretreated mismatch repair-deficient cancers of approximately 13 types.

Libraries were prepared by immunoSEQ multiplex PCR; TCRdb keeps only in-frame clonotypes and omits some of them. The repertoire consists of 40,000 to 65,000 clones, with over 75% occurring once and the leading ten covering about 8%. Germline V gives CDR1 SQVTM, CDR2 ANQGSEA. The CDR3 consists of 13 residues. Trimming left V 7 bases short and J 3 bases short, with 16 bases between. Mismatch repair deficiency was confirmed in all patients, by PCR or immunohistochemistry. TCRs were sequenced from a few patients responding to pembrolizumab. The receptor was derived from an adult with mismatch repair-deficient cancer. Sequenced material: peripheral blood, taken less than 21 weeks after starting pembrolizumab. This chain joins TRBV29-1 and TRBJ2-7; the D gene is possibly TRBD1 (6 bases). The CDR3, as DNA: TGCAGCGCATCGGAGGACAGCTTCTACGAGCAGTACTTC. It codes for CSASEDSFYEQYF.